The clone carrying this TCR beta chain has just a few counts. Antigen: not known. One entry per CDR3 protein results from TCRdb running MiXCR on the 5' RACE reads. The sample lists about 360,000 distinct CDR3 sequences; over 13% were seen once. The data stem from a study of T-cell memory formation after mild COVID-19. Findings and caveats of the study: The SARS-CoV-2 specificity of second-wave clones reaching peak at day 37 remained unverified. A subset of responding clones appeared in pre-infection memory, suggesting cross-reactive memory joined.

The CDR3 totals 13 residues. Germline CDR1 and CDR2: SGHTA and FQGNSA. Trimming took off 3 bases at V and 3 bases at J, with 8 bases between the two ends. This chain connects TRBV7-2 to TRBJ1-2, with a tentative D call TRBD1 (5 bases). Sequencing used PBMCs or a T cell subset sorted from them (not recorded which). The TCR originated in a man aged 18 to 30 who had mild COVID-19 (a few samples of this study predate the infection). Cell type and time point are not known. The CDR3 DNA reads TGTGCCAGCAGCTTCAGGGTCGACTATGGCTACACCTTC. This translates into CASSFRVDYGYTF.